The 10 T cell receptor beta chains given below trace back to one sample, sequenced in a study of cytomegalovirus exposure and HLA in healthy donors. The primer mix had 60 Vbeta and 13 Jbeta primers. Method: immunoSEQ multiplex PCR; TCRdb's copy keeps in-frame clones and lacks some. The table lists more than 95,000 clones, about three quarters of them singletons, with around 0.99% in the top ten. The specimen was PBMCs. The receptors were sampled from a woman in her 30s in good health and CMV-seronegative.

For this clone: One end of the junction varies from germline; a read error may be responsible. The chain carries TRBV7-9 and TRBJ1-2, with 8 bases fitting TRBD1. The CDR3 has 12 amino acids. Germline V gene data show CDR1 as SEHNR and CDR2 as FQNEAQ (reference sequence). The DNA for the CDR3 is TGTTCCAGCAGCCCAGACAGGGGAATGTACACCTTC. This translates into CSSSPDRGMYTF. Complete variable domain (other parts from reference TRBV7-9 and TRBJ1-2): DTGVSQNPRHKITKRGQNVTFRCDPISEHNRLYWYRQTLGQGPEFLTYFQNEAQLEKSRLLSDRFSAERPKGSFSTLEIQRTEQGDSAMYLCSSSPDRGMYTFGSGTRLTVV.

This clone occurred once. The J gene is TRBJ2-4, the V gene TRBV5-1; D is unresolved. The V and J ends lost 0 bases and 5 bases respectively, with 9 bases between them. The CDR3 is made up of 14 amino acids. CDR1 is SGHRS, CDR2 YFSETQ, per germline. CDR3 region: CASSLDGPENIQYF. CDR3 nucleotides: TGCGCCAGCAGCTTGGATGGGCCGGAAAACATTCAGTACTTC.

Only a few counts were recorded for this clone. The V and J genes are TRBV2 and TRBJ2-2, with D tentatively TRBD1 (5 bases). CDR1 and CDR2 (germline): SNHLY, FYNNEI. The CDR3 spans 15 residues. The ends were cut back, 3 bases at V and 1 base at J, with 9 bases in the middle. CDR3 DNA: TGTGCCAGCAGTGATCCCCAGGGGAACACCGGGGAGCTGTTTTTT. Translation: CASSDPQGNTGELFF. The full variable domain, rest sourced from reference TRBV2 and TRBJ2-2, is EPEVTQTPSHQVTQMGQEVILRCVPISNHLYFYWYRQILGQKVEFLVSFYNNEISEKSEIFDDQFSVERPDGSNFTLKIRSTKLEDSAMYFCASSDPQGNTGELFFGEGSRLTVL.

This clone appeared a single time. V and J are TRBV5-4 and TRBJ2-3; tentatively, D is TRBD2 (6 bases). The V gene's germline CDR1 is SGHNT and CDR2 YYREEE (reference sequence). The CDR3 spans 17 residues. V lost 2 bases, J lost 2 bases, and 18 bases lay in between. The CDR3 reads CASSLDSRWGDTDTQYF. The CDR3 DNA is TGTGCCAGCAGCTTAGACTCTCGTTGGGGGGACACAGATACGCAGTATTTT.

The chain joins TRBV4-1 to TRBJ2-5; 11 positions agree with TRBD2. J gave up 1 base and V 4 bases, and 5 bases lay outside the gene matches. Per the germline V gene, CDR1 is MGHRA and CDR2 is YSYEKL. The CDR3 runs to 16 residues. The CDR3 coding sequence is TGCGCCAGCAGCCGAACTAGCGGGGGAACCCAAGAGACCCAGTACTTC. It translates to CASSRTSGGTQETQYF.

This clone was seen more than once but under ten times. The rearrangement joins TRBV19 to TRBJ1-2; D perhaps matches TRBD1 (6 bases). This CDR3 has 17 residues. Trimming took 1 base from V and 2 from J, leaving 17 bases between them. Germline V gene data show CDR1 as LNHDA and CDR2 as SQIVND (reference sequence). For the CDR3, the DNA is TGTGCCAGTAGTATAGGAGGCCAGGGGATAATGAACTATGGCTACACCTTC. As protein: CASSIGGQGIMNYGYTF.

The V call is TRBV7-6, the J call TRBJ2-7, with 7 bases identical to TRBD1. From germline, CDR1 is SGHVS and CDR2 FNYEAQ. The CDR3 is 13 amino acids. V lost 4 bases, J lost 6 bases, and 6 bases stayed unmatched. CDR3 coding DNA: TGTGCCAGCAGCTCACAGGGGTTTGGCGAGCAGTACTTC. Translating gives CASSSQGFGEQYF.

The chain combines TRBV18 with TRBJ1-2; 7 bases map to TRBD1. The CDR3 loop spans 13 amino acids. Germline V gives CDR1 KGHSH, CDR2 LQKENI. V shed 3 bases and J 4 bases; nucleotides not matched to a gene: 2. The CDR3: CASSPDRVYGYTF. CDR3 nucleotides: TGTGCCAGCTCACCCGACAGGGTCTATGGCTACACCTTC.

The rearrangement joins TRBV27 to TRBJ2-7; D remains ambiguous. Trimming left V 0 bases short and J 3 bases short, with 12 bases between. The CDR3 runs 15 residues. Germline-derived CDR1 and CDR2 are MNHEY and SMNVEV (reference sequence). The CDR3: CASSLSIQTNYEQYF. The CDR3 region has the DNA TGTGCCAGCAGTTTATCGATCCAGACAAACTACGAGCAGTACTTC.

The rearrangement uses TRBV30 and TRBJ2-5; TRBD1 aligns across 7 bases. This CDR3 has 15 residues. V trimming: 5 bases; J trimming: 1 base; junction bases outside the gene matches: 10. Germline lookup yields CDR1 GTSNPN and CDR2 SVGIG (reference sequence). CDR3: CAWLGQLAFQETQYF. The CDR3 DNA sequence: TGTGCCTGGCTGGGACAGCTAGCCTTCCAAGAGACCCAGTACTTC.